A selection of T cell receptor beta chains follows, all from one sample in a study of regulatory T cells in long-lasting Graves disease. TCRdb fed the multiplex PCR reads into MiXCR, producing one record per CDR3 protein. The data contain over 350,000 distinct CDR3 sequences, over 12% of them singletons. These data also formed part of another study, on T cells in Graves' hyperthyroidism and ophthalmopathy.

The sample in question was peripheral blood mononuclear cells (PBMCs), obtained at new diagnosis, from a patient treated with antithyroid drugs. These receptors all come from a woman aged 40 to 50 with Graves disease. The CDR3 runs from the conserved cysteine through the conserved F or W. The order of the fields is D gene, V gene, J gene, clone size, CDR3 protein, CDR3 DNA. The D gene is left open where the match is weak. A row's size may be missing; if present it is once, few, many or a size class.

>NA|TRBV28|TRBJ1-4|many
CASSYWTAGNEKLFF
TGTGCCAGCAGTTATTGGACAGCTGGAAATGAAAAACTGTTTTTT
>NA|TRBV14|TRBJ2-1|NA
CASSQGGGGPYNEQFF
TGTGCCAGCAGCCAAGGCGGGGGCGGACCCTACAATGAGCAGTTCTTC
>NA|TRBV28|TRBJ1-1|NA
CASSPPGQTRDTEAFF
TGTGCCAGCAGCCCGCCGGGACAAACTAGGGACACTGAAGCTTTCTTT
>NA|TRBV12-3/TRBV12-4|TRBJ2-7|many
CASSLVIYEQYF
TGTGCCAGCAGTTTAGTAATTTACGAGCAGTACTTC
>NA|TRBV3-1|TRBJ2-5|many
CASSQDGVETQYF
TGTGCCAGCAGCCAAGATGGGGTAGAGACCCAGTACTTC
>TRBD2|TRBV18|TRBJ2-1|once
CASSPGREPNEHFF
TGTGCCAGCTCACCTGGGCGGGAGCCCAATGAGCATTTCTTC
>TRBD1|TRBV3-1|TRBJ1-1|many
CASSRDRGNTEAFF
TGTGCCAGTAGCCGGGACAGGGGGAACACTGAAGCTTTCTTT
>NA|TRBV20-1|TRBJ2-5|many
CSARDPIAGKETQYF
TGCAGTGCTAGAGATCCTATCGCAGGGAAAGAGACCCAGTACTTC
>NA|TRBV6-1|TRBJ2-7|many
CASSELVVEQYF
TGTGCCAGCAGTGAATTGGTGGTCGAGCAGTACTTC
>TRBD1|TRBV18|TRBJ2-7|NA
CASSEGAITYEQYF
TGTGCCAGCTCAGAGGGGGCCATAACCTACGAGCAGTACTTC
>TRBD1|TRBV19|TRBJ1-5|few
CAGSNRGRGSNQPQHF
TGTGCCGGTAGTAACAGGGGGCGCGGGAGCAATCAGCCCCAGCATTTT
>TRBD1|TRBV6-1|TRBJ1-2|few
CASSEAPDRGSGYTF
TGTGCCAGCAGTGAAGCCCCAGACAGGGGAAGTGGCTACACCTTC
>TRBD2|TRBV28|TRBJ2-7|few
CASSLGTSGRILYEQYF
TGTGCCAGCAGCCTCGGGACTAGCGGGAGGATCCTCTACGAGCAGTACTTC
>NA|TRBV20-1|TRBJ1-1|NA
CSVPESVLSTEAFF
TGCAGTGTTCCCGAAAGCGTCCTGAGCACTGAAGCTTTCTTT
>NA|TRBV2|TRBJ2-2|many
CASTDRGTGELFF
TGTGCCAGCACCGATAGGGGGACCGGGGAGCTGTTTTTT
>TRBD2|TRBV12-3/TRBV12-4|TRBJ2-1|NA
CASTGLAGDEQFF
TGTGCCAGCACCGGACTAGCGGGAGATGAGCAGTTCTTC
>TRBD2|TRBV10-2|TRBJ2-1|NA
CASSALLAQRYNEQFF
TGCGCCAGCTCGGCCCTACTAGCGCAGAGATACAATGAGCAGTTCTTC
>NA|TRBV12-5|TRBJ2-2|many
CASGFETTRYTGELFF
TGTGCTAGTGGTTTTGAGACAACGCGATACACCGGGGAGCTGTTTTTT
>NA|TRBV5-1|TRBJ2-1|NA
CASSLASLASSYNEQFF
TGCGCCAGCAGCTTGGCCAGCTTAGCGTCTTCCTACAATGAGCAGTTCTTC
>NA|TRBV5-1|TRBJ2-7|NA
CASSPDSPYKQYF
TGCGCCAGCAGCCCGGACAGTCCCTACAAGCAGTACTTC
>NA|TRBV11-2|TRBJ1-1|NA
CASSLGSSRGWDTEAFF
TGTGCCAGCAGCTTAGGATCTTCGAGGGGGTGGGACACTGAAGCTTTCTTT
>NA|TRBV5-5|TRBJ2-2|few
CASSLRYGELFF
TGTGCCAGCAGCCTCCGGTACGGGGAGCTGTTTTTT
>NA|TRBV28|TRBJ2-1|many
CASISGHNEQFF
TGTGCCAGCATATCGGGGCACAATGAGCAGTTCTTC
>TRBD1|TRBV19|TRBJ2-3|few
CASSSPRGQRGDTQYF
TGTGCCAGTAGTAGCCCCAGGGGGCAGAGAGGAGATACGCAGTATTTT
>TRBD2|TRBV7-9|TRBJ2-7|few
CASSLAGLAGSHEQYF
TGTGCCAGCAGCTTAGCCGGACTAGCGGGATCCCACGAGCAGTACTTC
>TRBD2|TRBV27|TRBJ2-7|many
CASSYSSGTYEQYF
TGTGCCAGCAGTTATTCTAGCGGAACCTACGAGCAGTACTTC
>NA|TRBV28|TRBJ1-5|NA
CASRLAGINQPQHF
TGTGCCAGCAGATTGGCAGGAATCAATCAGCCCCAGCATTTT
>NA|TRBV2|TRBJ2-7|NA
CASRDSSPILEQYF
TGTGCCAGCCGGGACTCATCTCCTATCCTGGAGCAGTACTTC
>NA|TRBV20-1|TRBJ2-7|NA
CSARDYGVGGDEQYF
TGCAGTGCTAGAGATTACGGGGTGGGGGGAGACGAGCAGTACTTC
>NA|TRBV28|TRBJ2-7|NA
CASSGRTASYEQYF
TGTGCCAGCAGCGGTAGGACAGCCTCCTACGAGCAGTACTTC
>NA|TRBV30|TRBJ2-2|many
CAWSVKTRNTGELFF
TGTGCCTGGAGTGTAAAGACAAGGAACACCGGGGAGCTGTTTTTT
>NA|TRBV4-1|TRBJ2-2|few
CASSQLGQTVLRTGELFF
TGCGCCAGCAGCCAGCTTGGACAGACCGTTTTGCGGACCGGGGAGCTGTTTTTT
>TRBD2|TRBV2|TRBJ2-6|many
CASRDLAGGTSSGANVLTF
TGTGCCAGCAGGGACTTAGCGGGAGGAACCTCCTCTGGGGCCAACGTCCTGACTTTC
>NA|TRBV24-1|TRBJ2-4|few
CATELRNIQYF
TGTGCCACCGAATTAAGAAACATTCAGTACTTC
>TRBD1|TRBV30|TRBJ1-1|many
CAWGTGGLNTEAFF
TGTGCCTGGGGGACAGGGGGATTGAACACTGAAGCTTTCTTT
>NA|TRBV6-4|TRBJ2-7|many
CASSYRDTTVEQYF
TGTGCCAGCAGTTACCGGGATACTACTGTTGAGCAGTACTTC
>NA|TRBV30|TRBJ1-3|many
CAWRDRWNTIYF
TGTGCCTGGAGGGACAGATGGAACACCATATATTTT
>NA|TRBV11-2|TRBJ1-1|many
CASSLGPFPNGLENTEAFF
TGTGCCAGCAGCTTAGGCCCCTTCCCTAATGGGCTGGAGAACACTGAAGCTTTCTTT
>TRBD2|TRBV7-9|TRBJ2-1|few
CASSPLAGGTRSYNEQFF
TGTGCCAGCAGCCCCTTAGCGGGAGGTACACGCTCCTACAATGAGCAGTTCTTC
>NA|TRBV14|TRBJ2-7|few
CASSLELRRSYEQYF
TGTGCCAGCAGCCTGGAGCTGCGGCGCTCCTACGAGCAGTACTTC
>NA|TRBV2|TRBJ1-6|many
CASIEGASSYNSPLHF
TGTGCCAGCATTGAGGGCGCGAGCTCCTATAATTCACCCCTCCACTTT